In its sample, the clone carrying this T cell receptor (beta chain) was seen many times. These data are taken from a study of low-dose radiotherapy and immunotherapy resistance in tumors. Study at large: Each patient was administered nivolumab intravenously at 240 mg, which was a flat dose, every two weeks, along with intravenous ipilimumab at 1 mg/kg every six weeks. Intravenous cyclophosphamide 200 mg/m2 was given every two weeks, one day before radiation and immunotherapy. TRAV- and TRBV-specific primers were used for first-strand cDNA, which covered alpha and beta chains.

The CDR3 consists of 14 residues. The junction had 6 bases not matched to a gene; V was cut back by 4 bases and J by 4 bases. The germline V gene encodes CDR1 MDHEN and CDR2 SYDVKM. A roughly 20-cycle PCR with a constant-region primer and V-primer adapter amplified TCRs. In TCRdb, the reads were re-called with MiXCR into one record per CDR3 protein. Seen here are tens of thousands of distinct CDR3 sequences, around 11% observed once, and the top ten hold approximately 6.2%. Time point described: before trial treatment. The receptor was derived from a female donor with ovarian cancer. The chain has TRBV28 and TRBJ1-1, with 7 bases lining up with TRBD1. Specimen: PBMCs, collected before treatment. CDR3 sequence reads: CASSSPGGRTEAFF. DNA for the CDR3: TGTGCCAGCAGTTCCCCAGGGGGGCGCACTGAAGCTTTCTTT.